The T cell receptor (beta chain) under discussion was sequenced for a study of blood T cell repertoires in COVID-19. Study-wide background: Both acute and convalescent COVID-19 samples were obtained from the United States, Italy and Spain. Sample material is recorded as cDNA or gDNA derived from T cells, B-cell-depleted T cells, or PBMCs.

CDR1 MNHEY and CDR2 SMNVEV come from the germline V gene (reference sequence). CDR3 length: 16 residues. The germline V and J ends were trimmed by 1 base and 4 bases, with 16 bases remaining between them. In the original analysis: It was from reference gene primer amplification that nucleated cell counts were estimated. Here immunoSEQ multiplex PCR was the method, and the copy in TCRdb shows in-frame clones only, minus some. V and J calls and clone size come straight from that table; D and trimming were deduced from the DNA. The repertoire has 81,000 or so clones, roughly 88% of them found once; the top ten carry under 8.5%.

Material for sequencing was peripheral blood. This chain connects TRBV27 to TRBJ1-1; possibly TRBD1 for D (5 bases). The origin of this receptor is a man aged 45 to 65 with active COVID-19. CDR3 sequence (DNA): TGTGCCAGCAGTTTATACGGGACTGTCGCGGGCACTGAAGCTTTCTTT. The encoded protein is CASSLYGTVAGTEAFF.